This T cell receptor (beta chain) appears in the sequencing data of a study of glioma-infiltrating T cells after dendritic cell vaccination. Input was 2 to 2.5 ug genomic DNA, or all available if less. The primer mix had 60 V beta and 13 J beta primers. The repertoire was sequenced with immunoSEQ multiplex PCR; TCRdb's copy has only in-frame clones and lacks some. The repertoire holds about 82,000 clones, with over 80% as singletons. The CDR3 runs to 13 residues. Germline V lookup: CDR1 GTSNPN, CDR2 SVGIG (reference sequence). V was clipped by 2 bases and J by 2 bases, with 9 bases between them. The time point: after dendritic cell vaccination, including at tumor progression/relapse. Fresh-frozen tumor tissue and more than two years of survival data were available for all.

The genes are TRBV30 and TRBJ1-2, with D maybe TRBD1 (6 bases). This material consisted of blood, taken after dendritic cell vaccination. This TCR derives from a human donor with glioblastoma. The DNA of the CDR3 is TGTGCCTGGAGTTTTACAGGGAACTATGGCTACACCTTC. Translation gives CAWSFTGNYGYTF.